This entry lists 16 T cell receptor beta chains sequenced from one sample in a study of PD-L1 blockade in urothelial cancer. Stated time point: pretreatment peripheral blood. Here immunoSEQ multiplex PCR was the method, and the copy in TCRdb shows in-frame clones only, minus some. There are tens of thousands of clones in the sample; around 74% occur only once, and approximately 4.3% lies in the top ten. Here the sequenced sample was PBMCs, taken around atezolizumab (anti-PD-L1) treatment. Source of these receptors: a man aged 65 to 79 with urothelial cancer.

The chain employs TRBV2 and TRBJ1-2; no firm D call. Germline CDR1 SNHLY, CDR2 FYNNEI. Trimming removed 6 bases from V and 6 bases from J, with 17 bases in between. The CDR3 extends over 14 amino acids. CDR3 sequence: CASSAQRIKNGYTF. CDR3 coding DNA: TGTGCCAGCAGCGCACAGAGAATCAAAAATGGCTACACCTTC.

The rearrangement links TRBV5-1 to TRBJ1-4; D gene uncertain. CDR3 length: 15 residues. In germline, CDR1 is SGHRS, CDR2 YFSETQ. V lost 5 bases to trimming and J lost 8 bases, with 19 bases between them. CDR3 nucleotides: TGCGCCAGCAGTCGTATGGGAGGGATGGAAGAAAAACTGTTTTTT. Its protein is CASSRMGGMEEKLFF.

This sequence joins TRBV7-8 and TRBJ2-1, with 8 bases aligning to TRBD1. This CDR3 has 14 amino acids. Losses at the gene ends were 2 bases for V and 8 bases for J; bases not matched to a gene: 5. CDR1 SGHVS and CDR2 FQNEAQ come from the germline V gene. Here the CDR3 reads CASSLRTGSDEQFF. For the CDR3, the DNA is TGTGCCAGCAGCTTAAGGACAGGGAGTGATGAGCAGTTCTTC.

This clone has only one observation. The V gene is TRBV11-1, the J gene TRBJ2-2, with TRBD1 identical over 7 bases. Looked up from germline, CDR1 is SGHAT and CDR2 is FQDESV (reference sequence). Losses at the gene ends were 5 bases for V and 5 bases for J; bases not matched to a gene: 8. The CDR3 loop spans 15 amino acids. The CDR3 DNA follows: TGTGCCAGCAGCATAGGGACAGCTGGTACCGGGGAGCTGTTTTTT. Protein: CASSIGTAGTGELFF.

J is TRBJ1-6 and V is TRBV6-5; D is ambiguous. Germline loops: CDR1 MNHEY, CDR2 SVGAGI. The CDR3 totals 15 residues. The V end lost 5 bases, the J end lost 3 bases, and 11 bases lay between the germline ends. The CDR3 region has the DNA TGTGCCAGCAGTGCCGGGAGCGTCTATAATTCACCCCTCCACTTT. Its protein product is CASSAGSVYNSPLHF.

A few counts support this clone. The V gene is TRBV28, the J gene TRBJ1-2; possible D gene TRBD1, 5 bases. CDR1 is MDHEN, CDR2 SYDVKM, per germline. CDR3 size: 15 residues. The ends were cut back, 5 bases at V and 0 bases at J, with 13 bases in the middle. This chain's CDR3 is CASSIQGRANYGYTF. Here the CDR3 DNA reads TGTGCCAGCAGTATCCAGGGAAGAGCTAACTATGGCTACACCTTC.

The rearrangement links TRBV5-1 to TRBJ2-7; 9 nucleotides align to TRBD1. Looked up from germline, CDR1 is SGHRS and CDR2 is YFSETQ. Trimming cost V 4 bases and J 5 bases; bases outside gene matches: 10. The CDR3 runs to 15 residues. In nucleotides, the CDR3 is TGCGCCAGCAGCCGGACCGGGACAGGGCTCCACGAGCAGTACTTC. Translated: CASSRTGTGLHEQYF.

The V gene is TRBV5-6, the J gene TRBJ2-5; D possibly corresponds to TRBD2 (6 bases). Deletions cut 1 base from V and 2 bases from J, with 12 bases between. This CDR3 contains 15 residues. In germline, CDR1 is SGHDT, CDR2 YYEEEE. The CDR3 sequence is CASSLFREWQETQYF. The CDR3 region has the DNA TGTGCCAGCAGCTTGTTTCGGGAGTGGCAAGAGACCCAGTACTTC.

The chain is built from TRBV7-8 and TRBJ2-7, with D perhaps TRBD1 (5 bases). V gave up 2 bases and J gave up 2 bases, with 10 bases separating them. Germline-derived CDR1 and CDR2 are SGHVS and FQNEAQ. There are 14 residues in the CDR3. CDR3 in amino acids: CASSLIQGPYEQYF. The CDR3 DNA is TGTGCCAGCAGCTTAATCCAGGGCCCCTACGAGCAGTACTTC.

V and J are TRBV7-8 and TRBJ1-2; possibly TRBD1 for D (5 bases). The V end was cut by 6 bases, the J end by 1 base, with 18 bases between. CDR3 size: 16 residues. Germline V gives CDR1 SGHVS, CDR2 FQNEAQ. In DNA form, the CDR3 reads TGTGCCAGCAGTTCGGCCGGACGGGGGGTTAACTATGGCTACACCTTC. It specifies CASSSAGRGVNYGYTF.

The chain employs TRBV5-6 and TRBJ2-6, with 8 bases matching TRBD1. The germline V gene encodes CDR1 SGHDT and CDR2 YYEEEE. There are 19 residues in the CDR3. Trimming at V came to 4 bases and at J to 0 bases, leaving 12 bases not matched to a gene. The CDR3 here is CASSPSGRGPFSGANVLTF. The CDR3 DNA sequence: TGTGCCAGCAGCCCGTCGGGCAGGGGGCCCTTCTCTGGGGCCAACGTCCTGACTTTC.

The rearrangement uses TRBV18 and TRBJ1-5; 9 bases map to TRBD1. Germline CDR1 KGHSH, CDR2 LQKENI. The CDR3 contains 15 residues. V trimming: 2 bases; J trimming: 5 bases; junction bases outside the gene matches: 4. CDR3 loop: CASSPGQGPHQPQHF. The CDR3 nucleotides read TGTGCCAGCTCACCAGGACAGGGGCCCCATCAGCCCCAGCATTTT.

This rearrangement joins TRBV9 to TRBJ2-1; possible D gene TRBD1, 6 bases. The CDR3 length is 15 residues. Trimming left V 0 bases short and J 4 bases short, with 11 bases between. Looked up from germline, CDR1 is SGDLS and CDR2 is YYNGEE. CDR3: CASSVEGGRYNEQFF. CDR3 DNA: TGTGCCAGCAGCGTAGAAGGGGGACGATACAATGAGCAGTTCTTC.

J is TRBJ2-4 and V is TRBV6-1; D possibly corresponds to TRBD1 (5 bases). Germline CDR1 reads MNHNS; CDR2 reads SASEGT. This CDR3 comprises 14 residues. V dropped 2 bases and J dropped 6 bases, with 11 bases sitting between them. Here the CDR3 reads CASSERAGLNIQYF. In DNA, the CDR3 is TGTGCCAGCAGTGAAAGAGCAGGGCTAAACATTCAGTACTTC.

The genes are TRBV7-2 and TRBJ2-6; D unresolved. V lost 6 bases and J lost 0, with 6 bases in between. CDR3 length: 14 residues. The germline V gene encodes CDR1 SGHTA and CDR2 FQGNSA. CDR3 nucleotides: TGTGCCAGCAGTTCTACCTCTGGGGCCAACGTCCTGACTTTC. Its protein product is CASSSTSGANVLTF.

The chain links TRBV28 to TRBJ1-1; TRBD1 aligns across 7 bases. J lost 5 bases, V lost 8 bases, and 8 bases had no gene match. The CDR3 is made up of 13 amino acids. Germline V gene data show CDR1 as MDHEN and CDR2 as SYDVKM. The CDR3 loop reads CASCQGGRTEAFF. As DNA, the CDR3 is TGTGCCAGCTGTCAGGGGGGTCGTACTGAAGCTTTCTTT.